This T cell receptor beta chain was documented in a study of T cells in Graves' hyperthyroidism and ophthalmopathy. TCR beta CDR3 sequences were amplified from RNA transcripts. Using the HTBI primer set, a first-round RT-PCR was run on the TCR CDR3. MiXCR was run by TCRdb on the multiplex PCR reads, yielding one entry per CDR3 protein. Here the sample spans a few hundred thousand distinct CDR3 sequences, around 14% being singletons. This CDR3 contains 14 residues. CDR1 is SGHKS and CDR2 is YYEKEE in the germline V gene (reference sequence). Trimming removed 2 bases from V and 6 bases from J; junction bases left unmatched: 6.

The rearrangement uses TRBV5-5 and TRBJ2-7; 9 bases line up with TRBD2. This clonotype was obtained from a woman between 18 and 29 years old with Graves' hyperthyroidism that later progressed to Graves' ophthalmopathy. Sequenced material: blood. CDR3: CASSFSGSPTEQYF. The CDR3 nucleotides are TGTGCCAGCAGCTTTAGCGGGAGCCCGACCGAGCAGTACTTC.